The 30 T cell receptor beta chains below come from one sample, sequenced in a study of T cell repertoires in cytomegalovirus infection. One entry per CDR3 protein results from TCRdb running MiXCR on the reads. The repertoire has a few hundred thousand distinct CDR3 sequences, almost 40% of them found once; the top ten carry about 48%. Their antigens remain unidentified. The sequencing here drew on cultured PBMCs, taken from culture after CMV antigen stimulation. The receptor source for this set is a human donor in good health (CMV status not recorded). Some clones in this sample may be carry-over from other donors' samples.

This clonotype was seen ten or more times. The chain employs TRBV5-4 and TRBJ2-1, with D possibly matching TRBD1 (6 bases). CDR1 and CDR2 (germline): SGHNT, YYREEE (reference sequence). This CDR3 contains 13 residues. V was cut by 1 base and J by 6 bases, with 8 bases left in between. The CDR3 DNA follows: TGTGCCAGCAGCTTGAGAGGGGGCAATGAGCAGTTCTTC. Translation: CASSLRGGNEQFF.

This chain links TRBV15 with TRBJ1-4; possible D gene TRBD1, 5 bases. The V and J ends lost 1 base and 10 bases respectively, with 13 bases between them. The CDR3 totals 14 residues. Germline V gene data show CDR1 as LNHNV and CDR2 as YYDKDF (reference sequence). The CDR3 protein is CATSRGGTRGKLFF. CDR3 in DNA: TGTGCCACCAGCAGAGGCGGGACGAGAGGAAAACTGTTTTTT.

This clonotype showed up just once. The CDR3 does not end in the conserved phenylalanine or tryptophan, so this is likely a read error. The chain recombines TRBV7-2 with TRBJ2-1; D possibly matches TRBD1 or TRBD2 (5 bases each). Looked up from germline, CDR1 is SGHTA and CDR2 is FQGNSA. This CDR3 comprises 15 residues. V lost 5 bases and J 3 bases, leaving 14 bases between the germline ends. The DNA for the CDR3 is TGTGCCAGCAGCCGGGGACCTAGCCTCTACAATGAGCAGTTCTTA. It yields the protein CASSRGPSLYNEQFL.

The rearrangement joins TRBV19 to TRBJ1-6; TRBD1 might be the D (5 bases). V lost 3 bases, J lost 11 bases, and 11 bases lay in between. The CDR3 is 13 amino acids. The germline V gene has CDR1 LNHDA and CDR2 SQIVND (reference sequence). CDR3 region: CASSISSGAPLHF. The CDR3 DNA reads TGTGCCAGTAGTATCAGCTCGGGGGCACCCCTCCACTTT.

J is TRBJ2-7 and V is TRBV6-6; 10 nucleotides agree with TRBD2. V lost 0 bases to trimming and J lost 2 bases; unmatched junction nucleotides: 4. The CDR3 length is 16 residues. Germline V CDR1 and CDR2: MNHNY, SVGAGI (reference sequence). The CDR3 DNA is TGTGCCAGCAGTTACTCAACTAGCGGGGTTGCCTACGAGCAGTACTTC. Translated: CASSYSTSGVAYEQYF.

The rearrangement joins TRBV12-3 or TRBV12-4 to TRBJ1-1; D may be TRBD1 (5 bases). The CDR3 runs to 14 residues. Between the trimmed V and J ends, which lost 6 bases and 1 base, there was a span of 12 bases. The CDR3 DNA reads as TGTGCCAGCAGCTGGGGACGGCCGAACACTGAAGCTTTCTTT. Translation gives CASSWGRPNTEAFF.

The gene calls are TRBV7-9 and TRBJ2-5; TRBD2 matches at 7 bases. The CDR3 loop spans 14 amino acids. V lost 3 bases and J lost 8; bases outside the gene matches: 9. The germline CDR1 and CDR2 sequences are SEHNR and FQNEAQ (reference sequence). CDR3 nucleotides: TGTGCCAGCAGCTTGCGGGGGTCCTTGCAAACCCAGTACTTC. It yields the protein CASSLRGSLQTQYF.

This clonotype was recorded a few times. This chain connects TRBV12-3 or TRBV12-4 to TRBJ2-2; perhaps TRBD2 as D (6 bases). The V end lost 6 bases, the J end lost 0 bases, and 11 bases lay between the germline ends. The CDR3 is 15 residues long. CDR3 in amino acids: CASSLRETNTGELFF. The CDR3 DNA sequence: TGTGCCAGCAGCTTACGGGAGACGAACACCGGGGAGCTGTTTTTT.

This clonotype was counted between two and nine times. V usage is TRBV7-2 and J usage is TRBJ2-2, with D maybe TRBD1 (5 bases). The CDR3 covers 15 residues. Germline V gene data show CDR1 as SGHTA and CDR2 as FQGNSA. The V end lost 4 bases, the J end lost 1 base, and 10 bases lay between the germline ends. The CDR3 region is CASSYQGVNTGELFF. Here the CDR3 DNA reads TGTGCCAGCAGCTATCAGGGCGTGAACACCGGGGAGCTGTTTTTT.

The J gene is TRBJ2-7, the V gene TRBV14, with a possible D match to TRBD1 (5 bases). Germline lookup yields CDR1 SGHDN and CDR2 FVKESK. V lost 1 base and J 4 bases, leaving 14 bases between the germline ends. CDR3 size: 15 residues. This CDR3 is CASSQGAGPLYEQYF. The DNA for the CDR3 is TGTGCCAGCAGCCAAGGGGCAGGGCCCTTATACGAGCAGTACTTC.

This clonotype showed up just a few times. The chain has TRBV7-2 and TRBJ2-7; D not certain. The germline CDR1 and CDR2 sequences are SGHTA and FQGNSA. The CDR3 is 16 residues long. V gave up 1 base and J gave up 0 bases, with 13 bases separating them. CDR3 sequence: CASSLDSALSSYEQYF. As DNA, the CDR3 is TGTGCCAGCAGCTTAGATTCAGCCTTAAGCTCCTACGAGCAGTACTTC.

This clonotype was observed a few times. The V and J genes are TRBV6-2 or TRBV6-3 and TRBJ2-5; 8 bases fit TRBD1. V lost 2 bases, J lost 4 bases, and 3 bases stayed unmatched. This CDR3 comprises 14 residues. The V gene's germline CDR1 is MNHEY and CDR2 SVGEGT. The CDR3 here is CASSYLDRGETQYF. The CDR3, as DNA: TGTGCCAGCAGTTACCTTGACAGGGGAGAGACCCAGTACTTC.

This clonotype was observed a few times. The chain couples TRBV7-2 to TRBJ2-7; D unclear. The germline V gene has CDR1 SGHTA and CDR2 FQGNSA. Between the trimmed V and J ends, which lost 3 bases and 2 bases, there was a span of 14 bases. The CDR3 spans 15 residues. For the CDR3, the DNA is TGTGCCAGCAGCTTTATGGTAGCTTCCGCCTACGAGCAGTACTTC. This sequence encodes CASSFMVASAYEQYF.

In this sample, this clonotype turned up many times. The V call is TRBV10-3, the J call TRBJ2-7, with D possibly being TRBD1 or TRBD2 (5 bases each). Germline assignment: CDR1 ENHRY and CDR2 SYGVKD. CDR3 length: 11 amino acids. Deletions cut 10 bases from V and 3 bases from J, with 10 bases between. The CDR3 DNA is TGTGCCACTCGTGGGGGCTACGAGCAGTACTTC. It is translated as CATRGGYEQYF.

This chain links TRBV7-2 with TRBJ2-3; TRBD2 matches 11 bases. CDR3 length: 15 amino acids. V trimming: 5 bases; J trimming: 9 bases; junction bases outside the gene matches: 10. Germline assignment: CDR1 SGHTA and CDR2 FQGNSA. The CDR3 loop is CASSTQTSGVDTQYF. DNA for the CDR3: TGTGCCAGCAGCACCCAGACTAGCGGGGTTGACACGCAGTATTTT.

This clonotype was counted a few times. The V gene is TRBV30, the J gene TRBJ1-5; D ambiguous. V dropped 0 bases and J dropped 1 base, with 13 bases sitting between them. Germline V lookup: CDR1 GTSNPN, CDR2 SVGIG (reference sequence). CDR3 size: 16 residues. CDR3 in DNA: TGTGCCTGGAGTGTCTTGGGGTCTGACAGCAATCAGCCCCAGCATTTT. Its protein product is CAWSVLGSDSNQPQHF.

The V and J genes are TRBV6-6 and TRBJ2-3; D may correspond to TRBD1 or TRBD2 (5 bases each). The V gene's germline CDR1 is MNHNY and CDR2 SVGAGI (reference sequence). There are 16 residues in the CDR3. The V end was cut by 5 bases, the J end by 1 base, with 16 bases between. The CDR3 nucleotides are TGTGCCAGCAGTGCCTCTCACGGGGCGGGCACAGATACGCAGTATTTT. It specifies CASSASHGAGTDTQYF.

In its sample, this clonotype was seen many times. The rearrangement joins TRBV28 to TRBJ2-1; 9 nucleotides align to TRBD2. This CDR3 spans 15 amino acids. With V trimmed by 1 base and J by 9 bases, 7 bases remained unmatched. The germline gives CDR1 MDHEN, CDR2 SYDVKM. CDR3 nucleotides: TGTGCCAGCAGTTTATTTGGCGGGGGGGGGGGTGAGCAGTTCTTC. This translates into CASSLFGGGGGEQFF.

The table lists this clonotype with a count of one. The gene calls are TRBV7-4 and TRBJ2-1, with D possibly matching TRBD1 (6 bases). V was shortened by 3 bases and J by 8 bases, with 17 bases between the two germline ends. In germline, CDR1 is SGHVT, CDR2 SQSDAQ. The CDR3 extends over 15 amino acids. CDR3 residues: CASSLGDTKGDEQFF. CDR3 sequence (DNA): TGTGCCAGCAGCTTGGGGGACACCAAAGGCGATGAGCAGTTCTTC.

This chain uses TRBV7-6 with TRBJ2-7, with D possibly TRBD1 on 6 matching bases. Germline CDR1 reads SGHVS; CDR2 reads FNYEAQ. Trimming left V 5 bases short and J 3 bases short, with 20 bases between. This CDR3 has 16 amino acids. The CDR3 nucleotides read TGTGCCAGCAGCCCGGTTCAGCCAGGACAGAACTACGAGCAGTACTTC. Its translation: CASSPVQPGQNYEQYF.

The table lists this clonotype with many counts. The V call is TRBV7-2, the J call TRBJ1-1; the D gene is possibly TRBD1 (6 bases). The CDR3 consists of 15 residues. Per germline, CDR1 SGHTA and CDR2 FQGNSA. V lost 5 bases to trimming and J lost 1 base, with 14 bases between them. The CDR3 sequence: CASSPPGHGNTEAFF. CDR3 coding DNA: TGTGCCAGCAGCCCCCCGGGACACGGGAACACTGAAGCTTTCTTT. The whole variable domain, remainder taken from reference TRBV7-2 and TRBJ1-1, is GAGVSQSPSNKVTEKGKDVELRCDPISGHTALYWYRQSLGQGLEFLIYFQGNSAPDKSGLPSDRFSAERTGGSVSTLTIQRTQQEDSAVYLCASSPPGHGNTEAFFGQGTRLTVV.

Only one count was recorded for this clonotype. The chain is built from TRBV28 and TRBJ1-2; D is uncertain. The CDR3 totals 12 residues. V shed 4 bases and J shed 5 bases, with 8 bases lying between them. Germline V gene lookup returns CDR1 MDHEN and CDR2 SYDVKM. CDR3 sequence reads: CASSYTIYGYTF. CDR3 sequence (DNA): TGTGCCAGCAGTTACACAATTTATGGCTACACCTTC.

The genes are TRBV27 and TRBJ2-7; either TRBD1 or TRBD2 may supply D (5 bases each). Germline CDR1 and CDR2: MNHEY and SMNVEV (reference sequence). V was shortened by 8 bases and J by 0 bases, with 20 bases between the two germline ends. The CDR3 loop spans 16 amino acids. CDR3 DNA: TGTGCCAGCGGGACCGCCCGAATTGGCGCCTCCTACGAGCAGTACTTC. It encodes CASGTARIGASYEQYF.

This clonotype was recorded many times. CDR3 loop: CASSLVQGRYTQYF. The CDR3 DNA reads as TGTGCCAGCAGCTTGGTTCAGGGGCGATATACGCAGTATTTT. The rearrangement uses TRBV7-2 and TRBJ2-3, with D possibly matching TRBD1 (6 bases). This CDR3 is 14 amino acids long. Per germline, CDR1 SGHTA and CDR2 FQGNSA. V was trimmed by 3 bases and J by 7 bases, leaving 14 bases between them.

The chain's CDR3 is CASSTGGAPGEAFF. The DNA for the CDR3 is TGCGCCAGCAGCACAGGGGGTGCTCCTGGTGAAGCTTTCTTT. The rearrangement uses TRBV5-1 and TRBJ1-1, with 8 bases identical to TRBD1. The length of the CDR3 is 14 residues. The junction had 9 bases not matched to a gene; V was cut back by 4 bases and J by 7 bases. Germline V gene sequence: CDR1 SGHRS, CDR2 YFSETQ.

This clonotype showed up just a few times. V is TRBV6-1 and J is TRBJ1-5; tentative D call: TRBD1 (5 bases). The CDR3 consists of 12 residues. Trimming shortened V by 7 bases and J by 6 bases, and 10 bases separated the two germline ends. Per germline, CDR1 MNHNS and CDR2 SASEGT. CDR3 nucleotide sequence: TGTGCCAGCATGACGGGGCTTCAGCCCCAGCATTTT. It yields the protein CASMTGLQPQHF.

As regards this clonotype: A read error may produce the germline difference seen at one junction end. The chain carries TRBV2 and TRBJ2-1; a possible D gene is TRBD2 (6 bases). This CDR3 contains 13 residues. CDR1 and CDR2 from the germline V gene are SNHLY and FYNNEI. This chain's CDR3 is CASMEGSYYEQFF. The CDR3 DNA sequence: TGTGCCAGCATGGAGGGGAGCTACTATGAGCAGTTCTTC.

This chain links TRBV11-2 with TRBJ1-5; the D is unclear. CDR3 size: 15 residues. Germline-derived CDR1 and CDR2 are SGHAT and FQNNGV. The V end was cut by 0 bases, the J end by 3 bases, with 9 bases between. Here the CDR3 reads CASSLDGNFNQPQHF. The CDR3 DNA is TGTGCCAGCAGCTTAGATGGAAACTTCAATCAGCCCCAGCATTTT.

This clonotype was recorded many times. The DNA of the CDR3 is TGTGCCAGCAGCCCCGGGGGCTTCCGCAATCAGCCCCAGCATTTT. Translation: CASSPGGFRNQPQHF. The chain employs TRBV7-2 and TRBJ1-5; possible D gene TRBD1, 6 bases. The CDR3 is 15 amino acids. Per the germline V gene, CDR1 is SGHTA and CDR2 is FQGNSA. Trimming removed 5 bases at V and 2 bases at J, with 13 bases between.

The chain has TRBV11-2 and TRBJ2-7; possibly TRBD1 or TRBD2 for D (6 bases each). Per the germline V gene, CDR1 is SGHAT and CDR2 is FQNNGV. This CDR3 contains 16 residues. The V end lost 5 bases, the J end lost 0 bases, and 17 bases lay between the germline ends. The CDR3 loop is CASSPSGALGSYEQYF. The DNA of the CDR3 is TGTGCCAGCAGCCCCTCGGGGGCTCTCGGCTCCTACGAGCAGTACTTC. The full variable domain, rest sourced from reference TRBV11-2 and TRBJ2-7, is EAGVAQSPRYKIIEKRQSVAFWCNPISGHATLYWYQQILGQGPKLLIQFQNNGVVDDSQLPKDRFSAERLKGVDSTLKIQPAKLEDSAVYLCASSPSGALGSYEQYFGPGTRLTVT.